Each of the 19 T cell receptor beta chains below was sequenced from the same sample in a study of CD8+ T cells in alopecia areata. RNA extraction and reverse transcription yielded cDNA as sequencing template. Produced via immunoSEQ multiplex PCR; TCRdb's table is partial and in-frame only. The sample holds over 100,000 clones; around 49% are singletons and the top ten take around a sixth. Sequences were derived from CD8+ T cells sorted from blood, sampled at week 0. These receptors were obtained from a human donor with alopecia areata.

This clone showed up just a few times. This chain uses TRBV7-2 with TRBJ2-1; possibly TRBD1 or TRBD2 for D (5 bases each). The V and J ends lost 7 bases and 1 base respectively, with 14 bases between them. In germline, CDR1 is SGHTA, CDR2 FQGNSA. The CDR3 has 15 amino acids. The CDR3, as DNA: TGTGCCAGCACCCTAGGCTGGGGGTCCTACAATGAGCAGTTCTTC. Amino acid sequence: CASTLGWGSYNEQFF. The full variable domain, in which reference TRBV7-2 and TRBJ2-1 provide the parts outside the CDR3, is GAGVSQSPSNKVTEKGKDVELRCDPISGHTALYWYRQSLGQGLEFLIYFQGNSAPDKSGLPSDRFSAERTGGSVSTLTIQRTQQEDSAVYLCASTLGWGSYNEQFFGPGTRLTVL.

This clone has more than one count but fewer than ten. CDR3 in DNA: TGCGCCAGCAGCCAAGTATCCAGGGCAGGAGGCGAGCAGTACTTC. This sequence encodes CASSQVSRAGGEQYF. The rearrangement uses TRBV4-1 and TRBJ2-7, with D perhaps matching TRBD1 or TRBD2 (5 bases each). Trimming removed 1 base at V and 6 bases at J, with 16 bases between. Germline lookup yields CDR1 MGHRA and CDR2 YSYEKL. CDR3 length: 15 residues.

The chain recombines TRBV7-8 with TRBJ2-2; D is uncertain. In germline, CDR1 is SGHVS, CDR2 FQNEAQ. The CDR3 runs to 11 residues. Trimming took off 2 bases at V and 8 bases at J, with 3 bases between the two ends. This chain's CDR3 is CASSLSGELFF. CDR3 DNA sequence: TGTGCCAGCAGCTTATCGGGGGAGCTGTTTTTT.

V gene TRBV30 combines with J gene TRBJ1-6; D ambiguous. The CDR3 contains 12 residues. V dropped 0 bases and J dropped 9 bases, with 6 bases sitting between them. The germline gives CDR1 GTSNPN, CDR2 SVGIG (reference sequence). Here the CDR3 DNA reads TGTGCCTGGAGTGTACTTGGTTCACCCCTCCACTTT. Its protein product is CAWSVLGSPLHF.

This chain connects TRBV4-1 to TRBJ1-2; no clear D gene. V was clipped by 0 bases and J by 3 bases, with 11 bases between them. CDR3 length: 15 amino acids. Germline V lookup: CDR1 MGHRA, CDR2 YSYEKL. The CDR3 DNA is TGCGCCAGCAGCCAAGATCCGGGTGTGGACTATGGCTACACCTTC. Its translation: CASSQDPGVDYGYTF.

The chain joins TRBV6-6 to TRBJ2-7; the match to TRBD1 covers 7 bases. After removal of 0 bases from V and 10 bases from J, the junction contained 15 bases not matched to a gene. Germline V gives CDR1 MNHNY, CDR2 SVGAGI (reference sequence). The CDR3 extends over 16 amino acids. The CDR3 region is CASSYSSGQDFVLQYF. The DNA for the CDR3 is TGTGCCAGCAGTTACTCTTCCGGACAGGACTTTGTTCTCCAGTACTTC.

As DNA, the CDR3 is TGTGCCAGCAGTGTCCTAGGGTCAGCTGATACGCAGTATTTT. This encodes CASSVLGSADTQYF. This chain joins TRBV25-1 and TRBJ2-3; D is undetermined. Trimming took 4 bases from V and 6 from J, leaving 14 bases between them. Per germline, CDR1 MGHDK and CDR2 SYGVNS. The CDR3 is 14 residues long. Full variable domain (remainder filled in from reference TRBV25-1 and TRBJ2-3): EADIYQTPRYLVIGTGKKITLECSQTMGHDKMYWYQQDPGMELHLIHYSYGVNSTEKGDLSSESTVSRIRTEHFPLTLESARPSHTSQYLCASSVLGSADTQYFGPGTRLTVL.

This chain uses TRBV9 with TRBJ2-5; 7 bases are a match to TRBD1. The V and J ends lost 4 bases and 2 bases, in that order; junction bases with no gene match: 11. Germline lookup yields CDR1 SGDLS and CDR2 YYNGEE. The CDR3 covers 16 residues. In DNA form, the CDR3 reads TGTGCCAGCAGCACTCGACAGGGCATCTTACAAGAGACCCAGTACTTC. Translating it yields CASSTRQGILQETQYF.

The chain has TRBV5-6 and TRBJ1-2; a weak D match, TRBD1 (6 bases). From germline, CDR1 is SGHDT and CDR2 YYEEEE. The length of the CDR3 is 14 residues. The V and J ends lost 4 bases and 1 base respectively, with 11 bases between them. The CDR3 DNA is TGTGCCAGCAGCGAACAGGGATTTAACTATGGCTACACCTTC. The encoded protein is CASSEQGFNYGYTF.

This clone was detected a few times. V gene TRBV13 combines with J gene TRBJ2-7; possibly TRBD2 for D (7 bases). Trimming pared 3 bases from V and 0 bases from J, leaving 9 bases between. This CDR3 is 14 amino acids long. Germline V gene sequence: CDR1 PRHDT, CDR2 FYEKMQ (reference sequence). DNA for the CDR3: TGTGCCAGCAGCTTCGCGGGGGCCTCCTACGAGCAGTACTTC. Its protein is CASSFAGASYEQYF.

The V and J genes are TRBV30 and TRBJ2-7; unclear D gene. V shed 1 base and J shed 3 bases, with 7 bases lying between them. Germline V gene sequence: CDR1 GTSNPN, CDR2 SVGIG (reference sequence). The CDR3 spans 12 residues. The CDR3 reads CAWSDRNYEQYF. In DNA form, the CDR3 reads TGTGCCTGGAGTGACAGAAACTACGAGCAGTACTTC.

In this sample, this clone turned up a few times. The chain is built from TRBV5-6 and TRBJ2-5; D may correspond to TRBD1 or TRBD2 (5 bases each). V shed 4 bases and J shed 5 bases, with 21 bases lying between them. From germline, CDR1 is SGHDT and CDR2 YYEEEE. This CDR3 region has 16 residues. This CDR3 reads CASSAGQPTWGETQYF. CDR3 nucleotides: TGTGCCAGCAGCGCCGGACAACCTACCTGGGGGGAGACCCAGTACTTC.

This sequence joins TRBV11-2 and TRBJ2-7; D is unclear. Germline-derived CDR1 and CDR2 are SGHAT and FQNNGV. V lost 1 base and J 3 bases, leaving 7 bases between the germline ends. CDR3 length: 13 amino acids. CDR3 protein: CASSLGLGYEQYF. Here the CDR3 DNA reads TGTGCCAGCAGCTTAGGACTTGGCTACGAGCAGTACTTC.

V and J are TRBV30 and TRBJ2-5; D might be TRBD1 (6 bases). Trimming left V 5 bases short and J 1 base short, with 17 bases between. The CDR3 consists of 15 residues. CDR1 and CDR2 from the germline V gene are GTSNPN and SVGIG (reference sequence). The CDR3 DNA reads TGTGCCTGGTGCCTCTTGGGGGCAACCCAAGAGACCCAGTACTTC. Its protein is CAWCLLGATQETQYF. Using reference TRBV30 and TRBJ2-5 for the parts outside the CDR3, the full variable domain is SQTIHQWPATLVQPVGSPLSLECTVEGTSNPNLYWYRQAAGRGLQLLFYSVGIGQISSEVPQNLSASRPQDRQFILSSKKLLLSDSGFYLCAWCLLGATQETQYFGPGTRLLVL.

The rearrangement uses TRBV27 and TRBJ1-1; D is ambiguous. The germline V gene encodes CDR1 MNHEY and CDR2 SMNVEV (reference sequence). Deletions cut 3 bases from V and 1 base from J, with 12 bases between. The CDR3 sequence is 15 residues long. The CDR3 reads CASSLLARANTEAFF. In DNA form, the CDR3 reads TGTGCCAGCAGTTTGCTGGCTAGGGCGAACACTGAAGCTTTCTTT.

This rearrangement joins TRBV29-1 to TRBJ2-3; D tentatively fits TRBD1 or TRBD2 (5 bases each). CDR1 is SQVTM and CDR2 is ANQGSEA in the germline V gene. This CDR3 is 13 amino acids long. V was cut by 5 bases and J by 2 bases, with 11 bases left in between. CDR3 sequence: CSVLQGPTDTQYF. CDR3 nucleotide sequence: TGCAGCGTTCTTCAGGGACCCACAGATACGCAGTATTTT.

This clone is a singleton in its sample. This chain uses TRBV25-1 with TRBJ1-5; TRBD1 might be the D (5 bases). V was cut by 3 bases and J by 5 bases, with 11 bases left in between. Germline V gene lookup returns CDR1 MGHDK and CDR2 SYGVNS. The CDR3 covers 14 residues. CDR3 region: CASSDLGTDQPQHF. The DNA of the CDR3 is TGTGCCAGCAGTGACCTCGGGACGGATCAGCCCCAGCATTTT.

This clone was seen repeatedly, ten times or more. The rearrangement links TRBV6-4 to TRBJ1-2; 9 nucleotides align to TRBD1. The CDR3 totals 14 residues. Germline V gene sequence: CDR1 MRHNA, CDR2 SNTAGT. Trimming took 5 bases from V and 7 from J; bases not matched to a gene: 8. CDR3 sequence (DNA): TGTGCCAGCAGTCCGGGACAGGGAATGTTTGGCTACACCTTC. Translated: CASSPGQGMFGYTF.

This clone was detected only a few times. The genes are TRBV2 and TRBJ1-5, with 8 bases fitting TRBD1. The CDR3 length is 16 residues. V lost 2 bases, J lost 1 base, and 4 bases stayed unmatched. Germline CDR1 and CDR2: SNHLY and FYNNEI. In nucleotides, the CDR3 is TGTGCCAGCAGTGAATTCGGGACAGGAAGCAATCAGCCCCAGCATTTT. Translated, it gives CASSEFGTGSNQPQHF.